This T cell receptor (beta chain) was sequenced in a study of human T cells and chemical hapten exposure. Study results and caveats: More PT1 expanded TCRs went with higher patch test scores.

J lost 2 bases, V lost 6 bases, and 10 bases had no gene match. The CDR3 runs 15 residues. CDR1 DFQATT and CDR2 SNEGSKA come from the germline V gene (reference sequence). Unique molecular identifiers were affixed to discrete cDNA molecules within the library. TCRdb reprocessed the RACE reads with MiXCR, giving one entry per CDR3 protein. Of roughly 360,000 distinct CDR3 sequences listed, 4% to 5.5% were seen once; the top ten hold under 3%. Many counts were recorded for this clonotype. The target antigen is unknown. The time point denotes: patch test 1, 2 weeks after DPC sensitization. Treatment noted: therapeutic diphenylcyclopropenone sensitization with weekly scalp DPC.

The chain links TRBV20-1 to TRBJ2-3, with 8 bases lining up with TRBD2. Sample: whole blood, taken in connection with sensitization to the hapten diphenylcyclopropenone (DPC). This TCR came from a woman in her forties or fifties with alopecia areata. Some clones in this sample may be carry-over from other donors' samples. The CDR3 sequence: CSAPGSGGITDTQYF. CDR3 in DNA: TGCAGTGCCCCCGGGTCGGGGGGGATCACAGATACGCAGTATTTT.